This TCR beta chain was obtained from a study of chemoradiotherapy in HPV16-positive cancers. Regarding the study as a whole: HPV-responsive T-cell expansion during chemoradiotherapy was linked to improved recurrence-free survival in HPV16-positive patients. Candidate HPV-specific clones and E7-related TCR motifs grew in tumor during treatment. HPV-specific T cells were functionally defined from only a couple of HPV16-positive patients.

Remarks on this clone: Its specificity is not known.

The CDR3 totals 16 residues. V lost 0 bases and J lost 1, with 10 bases in between. The germline CDR1 and CDR2 sequences are SGHDT and YYEEEE. The data were produced by immunoSEQ multiplex PCR, yet TCRdb's version contains in-frame clones alone and is incomplete. The data contain 20,000 to 30,000 clones, roughly 95% of them singletons. The clonotype comes from a human donor with HPV-associated anogenital cancer. Sampling was done from a patient who underwent chemoradiotherapy. The rearrangement uses TRBV5-6 and TRBJ2-2, with no clear D. The CDR3 here is CASSLVGRLNTGELFF. In DNA form, the CDR3 reads TGTGCCAGCAGCTTGGTTGGCCGCCTGAACACCGGGGAGCTGTTTTTT.